These T cell receptor beta chains were read from a single sample in a study of OX40 agonist ivuxolimab in advanced cancers. Method: immunoSEQ multiplex PCR; TCRdb's copy keeps in-frame clones and lacks some. Among about 54,000 clones, about 90% were seen once, and the ten largest hold more than 3%. This material consisted of CD4+ or CD8+ T cells sorted from blood, taken in a trial of the OX40 agonist ivuxolimab. The receptors originated from an adult with an advanced solid tumor such as melanoma, head and neck, liver or kidney cancer. Both conserved end residues are part of each CDR3. A D gene is named only where the DNA matches it firmly.

d_call j_call v_call cdr3_aa cdr3_nt
. TRBJ2-3 TRBV5-1 CASSFASDTQYF TGCGCCAGCAGCTTTGCCTCTGATACGCAGTATTTT
. TRBJ2-6 TRBV2 CASSGSGANVLTF TGTGCCAGCAGTGGGTCCGGGGCCAACGTCCTGACTTTC
. TRBJ1-3 TRBV7-2 CASRGTPGAGNTIYF TGTGCCAGCAGAGGGACTCCGGGGGCTGGAAACACCATATATTTT
TRBD2 TRBJ2-5 TRBV28 CASSPPLWLAVQETQYF TGTGCCAGCAGCCCTCCATTGTGGCTAGCGGTACAAGAGACCCAGTACTTC
. TRBJ1-1 TRBV6-1 CASSETHLGTFF TGTGCCAGCAGTGAAACCCACTTGGGAACTTTCTTT
. TRBJ2-7 TRBV9 CASSSIGTLRAEQYF TGTGCCAGCAGCTCCATCGGGACTCTAAGGGCCGAGCAGTACTTC
. TRBJ2-1 TRBV5-5 CASSLEGLAYSNDEQFF TGTGCCAGCAGCTTGGAGGGTCTAGCGTACAGTAACGATGAGCAGTTCTTC
. TRBJ1-3 TRBV5-1 CASSPGPNSGNTIYF TGCGCCAGCAGCCCGGGTCCAAACTCTGGAAACACCATATATTTT
TRBD1 TRBJ2-7 TRBV18 CASSPGQGAVEQYF TGTGCCAGCTCTCCGGGACAGGGGGCCGTCGAGCAGTACTTC
TRBD2 TRBJ2-7 TRBV5-1 CASSLDGGTYEQYF TGCGCCAGCAGCTTGGACGGGGGGACTTACGAGCAGTACTTC
TRBD1 TRBJ2-7 TRBV7-2 CASGQVFSYEQYF TGTGCCAGCGGACAGGTGTTCTCCTACGAGCAGTACTTC
TRBD2 TRBJ2-7 TRBV7-2 CASTIALADSYEQYF TGTGCCAGCACCATAGCCCTAGCGGACTCCTACGAGCAGTACTTC
. TRBJ2-7 TRBV5-4 CASSLDSISWNEQYF TGTGCCAGCAGCTTGGACAGCATCTCCTGGAACGAGCAGTACTTC
. TRBJ2-7 TRBV6-5 CASRRQVGRYEQYF TGTGCCAGCAGGAGACAGGTTGGGCGCTACGAGCAGTACTTC
. TRBJ1-1 TRBV30 CAWTKRGGMNTEAFF TGTGCCTGGACCAAAAGGGGGGGCATGAACACTGAAGCTTTCTTT
TRBD1 TRBJ1-2 TRBV19 CASSPKSGGSGGYTF TGTGCCAGTAGTCCGAAATCAGGGGGCTCAGGTGGCTACACCTTC